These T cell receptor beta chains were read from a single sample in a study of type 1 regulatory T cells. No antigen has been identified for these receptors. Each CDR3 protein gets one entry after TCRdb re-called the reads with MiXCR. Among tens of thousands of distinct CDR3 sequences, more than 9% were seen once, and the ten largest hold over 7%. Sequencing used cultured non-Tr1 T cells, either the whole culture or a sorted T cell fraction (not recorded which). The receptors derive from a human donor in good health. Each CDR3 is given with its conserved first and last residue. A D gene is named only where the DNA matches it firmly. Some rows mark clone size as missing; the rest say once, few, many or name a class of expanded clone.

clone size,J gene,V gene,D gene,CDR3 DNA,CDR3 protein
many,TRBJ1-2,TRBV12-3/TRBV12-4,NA,TGTGCCAGCAGCTCTAAGGGACCAAGAGGCTATGGCTACACCTTC,CASSSKGPRGYGYTF
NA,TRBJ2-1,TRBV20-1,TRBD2,TGCAGTGCTAGTCCCAGGTCTAGCGGGGACAATGAGCGGTTCTTC,CSASPRSSGDNERFF
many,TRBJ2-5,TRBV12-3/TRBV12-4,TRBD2,TGTGCCAGCAGTTTGGTTTACCGAAGACTAGCGGGAGGAGGAGAGACCCAGTACTTC,CASSLVYRRLAGGGETQYF
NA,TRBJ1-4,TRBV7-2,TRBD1,TGTGCCAGCAGCTCACAGGGGGCCAGGGAAAAACTGTTTTTT,CASSSQGAREKLFF
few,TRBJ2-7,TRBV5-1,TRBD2,TGCGCCAGCAGAAGGACTAGCGGGATTTACGAGCAGTACTTC,CASRRTSGIYEQYF
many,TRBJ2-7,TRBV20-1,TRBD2,TGCAGTGCTCCCAGGGGTCTAGCGGGAGGAGGGCCCTACGAGCAGTACTTC,CSAPRGLAGGGPYEQYF
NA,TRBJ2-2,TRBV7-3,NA,TGTGCCAGCAGCTTAATTGGCAGGAGCACCGGGGAGCTGTTTTTT,CASSLIGRSTGELFF
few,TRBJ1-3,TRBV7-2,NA,TGTGCCAGCAGCTTAGAGGGTTTTGGAAACACCATATATTTT,CASSLEGFGNTIYF
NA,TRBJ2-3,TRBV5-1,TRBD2,TGCGCCAGCAGCTTGGGAATAGCGGGAGAAACAGATACGCAGTATTTT,CASSLGIAGETDTQYF
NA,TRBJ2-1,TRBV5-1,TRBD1,TGCGCCAGCAGCTTGGAGGGGGCGACCGACCGATACAATGAGCAGTTCTTC,CASSLEGATDRYNEQFF